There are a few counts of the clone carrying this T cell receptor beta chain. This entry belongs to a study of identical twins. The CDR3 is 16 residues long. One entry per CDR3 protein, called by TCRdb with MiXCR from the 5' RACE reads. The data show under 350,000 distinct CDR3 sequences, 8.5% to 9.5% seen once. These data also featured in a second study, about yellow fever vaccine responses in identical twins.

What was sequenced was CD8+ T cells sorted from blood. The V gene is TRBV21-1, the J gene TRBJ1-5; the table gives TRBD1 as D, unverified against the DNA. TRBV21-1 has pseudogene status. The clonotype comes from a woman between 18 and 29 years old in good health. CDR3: CASSMPRWGDNQPQHF. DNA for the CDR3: TGTGCCAGCAGCATGCCCCGGTGGGGGGACAATCAGCCCCAGCATTTT.